The entry below describes one T cell receptor beta chain. What antigen it recognizes has not been identified. Per-base qualities were not stored, and no clone one base away is much larger. This sample was taken from a study of blood T cell repertoires in COVID-19 (dated by TCRdb to about 2020). Describing the broader study: Samples covering the acute and convalescent phases of COVID-19 were provided by collaborators in the United States, Italy and Spain. The material from the prospective study consisted of cDNA or gDNA derived from T cells, B-cell-depleted T cells, or PBMCs. Deeply sampled blood TCRbeta repertoires from subjects exposed to, actively infected with, or recovered from COVID-19 were included in the dataset. The repertoires were released in a freely available public database meant as a resource for research on the immune response to SARS-CoV-2. Samples came from the ongoing ImmuneRACE study (first 160 participants) plus 1,254 subjects from 6 global collaborators. Sample metadata almost always included a de-identified subject ID, COVID-19 status, age in years and sex. Where HLA class I and class II types were available, the types were taken from metadata supplied by the sample provider, not from assay-based typing. What the research found in general, with its limitations: The amount of clinical and demographic metadata varied by source and participant and was provided uncurated.

Each collaborating institution followed its own protocols to collect whole blood in K2EDTA tubes. For TCRbeta analysis, collaborators shipped samples in one of three forms: frozen whole blood, isolated PBMCs, or DNA extracted from either of those sample types. TCRbeta CDR3 regions were amplified from genomic DNA by means of the immunoSEQ Assay, a bias-controlled multiplex PCR. The study's processing was this. Within the assay, amplification of reference gene primers was used to estimate how many nucleated cells each sample contained. To quantify the absolute abundance of each unique TCRbeta CDR3 rearrangement, sequence reads were collapsed and filtered. For each sample, productive Simpson clonality was calculated as the square root of Simpson's diversity index across productive rearrangements. Not all clones reach the TCRdb copy of this immuneACCESS table, which keeps in-frame sequences only. Checked studies attribute under half of the gap to unresolved V genes and leave the rest unexplained. V and J calls and clone size are given by that table; D and trimming were obtained from the DNA. Present in this sample are 35,000 or so clones, 81% of which were seen just once. The top ten clones comprise over 25% of the sample.

Trimming takes 2 bases off V and 7 bases off J; junction bases not matched to a gene: 4. Based on the germline V gene, the CDR1 and CDR2 sequences are MNHNS and SASEGT. Inclusive of the bounding cysteine and phenylalanine, the CDR3 is 13 residues long. The read is trimmed to its CDR3 DNA, 39 bases read in frame from base 1. Sequenced: peripheral blood. In this chain, TRBV6-1 is recombined with TRBJ1-1, and 7 junctional nucleotides match TRBD1. The source of this sequence is a man older than 75 with active or convalescent COVID-19. The nucleotide sequence reads TGTGCCAGCAGTGAACATCGGGACAGTGAAGCTTTCTTT. The encoded protein is CASSEHRDSEAFF.